The 15 T cell receptor beta chains in this list originate from one sample, sequenced in a study of cytomegalovirus exposure and HLA in healthy donors. PCR used 60 Vbeta primers and 13 Jbeta primers. Generated by immunoSEQ multiplex PCR, the TCRdb table keeps only in-frame clones and is missing some. The repertoire includes more than 80,000 clones, approximately 74% of them detected once, and 13% to 15% sits in the top ten. Sequenced input: PBMCs. These TCRs come from a woman in her seventies in good health and CMV-seropositive.

J is TRBJ1-1 and V is TRBV15; no firm D call. V was clipped by 1 base and J by 0 bases, with 12 bases between them. There are 16 residues in the CDR3. Germline-derived CDR1 and CDR2 are LNHNV and YYDKDF (reference sequence). CDR3 nucleotides: TGTGCCACCAGCAGAGGTTGGGAGACAATGAACACTGAAGCTTTCTTT. This sequence encodes CATSRGWETMNTEAFF.

This sequence joins TRBV27 and TRBJ1-1; D unclear. Between the trimmed V and J ends, which lost 8 bases and 5 bases, there was a span of 15 bases. Germline V CDR1 and CDR2: MNHEY, SMNVEV (reference sequence). The CDR3 contains 13 residues. The CDR3 coding sequence is TGTGCCAGCGGGAGGGCAGGTTGGACTGAAGCTTTCTTT. It specifies CASGRAGWTEAFF.

V usage is TRBV7-9 and J usage is TRBJ2-2; D possibly corresponds to TRBD2 (5 bases). Trimming left V 4 bases short and J 14 bases short, with 14 bases between. Germline lookup yields CDR1 SEHNR and CDR2 FQNEAQ (reference sequence). This CDR3 is built from 12 residues. The CDR3, as DNA: TGTGCCAGCAGCTCCCCTACGGGATCACTGTTTTTT. It encodes CASSSPTGSLFF. The full variable domain, in which reference TRBV7-9 and TRBJ2-2 provide the parts outside the CDR3, is DTGVSQNPRHKITKRGQNVTFRCDPISEHNRLYWYRQTLGQGPEFLTYFQNEAQLEKSRLLSDRFSAERPKGSFSTLEIQRTEQGDSAMYLCASSSPTGSLFFGEGSRLTVL.

The chain combines TRBV28 with TRBJ1-2; maybe TRBD1 (6 bases). Trimming pared 11 bases from V and 3 bases from J, leaving 13 bases between. Germline V lookup: CDR1 MDHEN, CDR2 SYDVKM. The CDR3 contains 12 residues. The CDR3 DNA reads TGTGCCTATAGACGGACAGACTATGGCTACACCTTC. Protein: CAYRRTDYGYTF.

V is TRBV28 and J is TRBJ1-5; D is undetermined. Trimming pared 7 bases from V and 4 bases from J, leaving 8 bases between. Looked up from germline, CDR1 is MDHEN and CDR2 is SYDVKM. This CDR3 is built from 12 residues. The CDR3 sequence is CASTYKNQPQHF. The DNA of the CDR3 is TGTGCCAGCACATACAAGAATCAGCCCCAGCATTTT.

V gene TRBV10-3 combines with J gene TRBJ1-6, with TRBD1 identical over 7 bases. V lost 2 bases and J lost 6; bases outside the gene matches: 4. The germline CDR1 and CDR2 sequences are ENHRY and SYGVKD. The CDR3 has 15 residues. Here the CDR3 reads CAISEGTATNSPLHF. CDR3 nucleotides: TGTGCCATCAGTGAGGGGACAGCCACTAATTCACCCCTCCACTTT.

This clone was picked up a small number of times. The chain employs TRBV28 and TRBJ2-3; 8 nucleotides match TRBD2. In germline, CDR1 is MDHEN, CDR2 SYDVKM. With V trimmed by 6 bases and J by 2 bases, 16 bases remained unmatched. The CDR3 runs to 18 residues. CDR3 coding DNA: TGTGCCAGCAGCTCGCGGTGGGCGGGGGGCTTACTCACAGATACGCAGTATTTT. Its translation: CASSSRWAGGLLTDTQYF.

The chain carries TRBV7-2 and TRBJ2-3, with D perhaps TRBD1 (5 bases). Trimming shortened V by 0 bases and J by 1 base, and 14 bases separated the two germline ends. Germline values: CDR1 SGHTA, CDR2 FQGNSA. The CDR3 has 17 amino acids. CDR3 DNA: TGTGCCAGCAGCTTAGCGGGGCTGGGCCGGGGCACAGATACGCAGTATTTT. Its translation is CASSLAGLGRGTDTQYF.

The J gene is TRBJ1-4, the V gene TRBV5-1, with a weak D call TRBD1 (5 bases). The CDR3 sequence is 15 residues long. In germline, CDR1 is SGHRS, CDR2 YFSETQ. Trimming pared 0 bases from V and 3 bases from J, leaving 9 bases between. The CDR3 bases are TGCGCCAGCAGCTTGGAGGGGAGGTCTAATGAAAAACTGTTTTTT. Amino acid sequence: CASSLEGRSNEKLFF.

This chain links TRBV4-2 with TRBJ1-5, with 10 bases aligning to TRBD1. CDR3 size: 20 residues. Germline trimming cut 3 bases from V and 4 bases from J; bases unmatched to any gene: 18. The germline gives CDR1 LGHNA, CDR2 YNFKEQ. CDR3 protein: CASSQIPGTGALAVNQPQHF. The CDR3 region has the DNA TGTGCCAGCAGCCAGATCCCCGGGACAGGGGCTTTGGCCGTAAATCAGCCCCAGCATTTT.

This clone was observed a few times. The chain links TRBV27 to TRBJ1-6, with D tentatively TRBD1 (5 bases). CDR1 is MNHEY, CDR2 SMNVEV, per germline (reference sequence). The CDR3 has 15 residues. The V end lost 6 bases, the J end lost 6 bases, and 15 bases lay between the germline ends. CDR3 nucleotides: TGTGCCAGCAGGTTACATCGGGGGAGTAATTCACCCCTCCACTTT. Protein: CASRLHRGSNSPLHF.

The rearrangement uses TRBV30 and TRBJ2-7; D is possibly TRBD2 (6 bases). Germline V gene data show CDR1 as GTSNPN and CDR2 as SVGIG (reference sequence). This CDR3 is 11 amino acids long. Trimming took 0 bases from V and 12 from J, leaving 12 bases between them. The CDR3 DNA reads as TGTGCCTGGAGTGTAGCGGGCAGGTCGTACTTC. This translates into CAWSVAGRSYF. Combining the CDR3 with reference TRBV30 and TRBJ2-7 gives the whole variable domain SQTIHQWPATLVQPVGSPLSLECTVEGTSNPNLYWYRQAAGRGLQLLFYSVGIGQISSEVPQNLSASRPQDRQFILSSKKLLLSDSGFYLCAWSVAGRSYFGPGTRLTVT.

This clone was seen only once. This chain links TRBV5-4 with TRBJ2-3; D perhaps matches TRBD1 (5 bases). CDR3 length equals 13 residues. CDR1 SGHNT and CDR2 YYREEE come from the germline V gene (reference sequence). With 1 base removed from V and 4 bases from J, the gap between germline ends came to 7 bases. The CDR3 spells CASSLRGPDTQYF. In DNA form, the CDR3 reads TGTGCCAGCAGCTTGAGGGGCCCAGATACGCAGTATTTT.

The chain has TRBV27 and TRBJ2-7; TRBD2 aligns across 7 bases. CDR1 is MNHEY and CDR2 is SMNVEV in the germline V gene (reference sequence). The trim removed 6 bases at V and 3 bases at J, leaving 8 bases unmatched. CDR3 length equals 14 residues. The DNA of the CDR3 is TGTGCCAGCAGCTCCGTTAGGGAGGGCTACGAGCAGTACTTC. Protein: CASSSVREGYEQYF.

This clone has more than one count but fewer than ten. V is TRBV6-5 and J is TRBJ1-2, with 7 nucleotides matching TRBD1. The CDR3 runs to 15 residues. Germline V gene sequence: CDR1 MNHEY, CDR2 SVGAGI. V shed 5 bases and J 3 bases; nucleotides not matched to a gene: 9. CDR3 amino acids: CASSTGTAGDYGYTF. CDR3 in DNA: TGTGCCAGCAGTACGGGGACAGCTGGGGACTATGGCTACACCTTC.